In this sample, the clone carrying this T cell receptor (beta chain) turned up many times. The junction had 4 bases not matched to a gene; V was cut back by 0 bases and J by 4 bases. CDR1 is LGHDT, CDR2 YNNKEL, per germline (reference sequence). The CDR3 length is 16 residues. A single record per CDR3 protein comes from TCRdb applying MiXCR to the 5' RACE reads. This sample has about 240,000 distinct CDR3 sequences, with roughly a tenth found just once. This entry is derived from a study of identical twins. The genes are TRBV3-1 and TRBJ2-4; 9 nucleotides line up with TRBD2. This clonotype originated in a man in his fifties or sixties in good health. Material for sequencing was memory T cells sorted from blood. Here the CDR3 reads CASSQDSGLAKNIQYF. The CDR3 DNA reads as TGTGCCAGCAGCCAAGATTCGGGACTAGCTAAAAACATTCAGTACTTC.